These 28 T cell receptor beta chains share one sample of origin, sequenced in a study of blood T cell repertoires in COVID-19. The assay was immunoSEQ multiplex PCR, and TCRdb's table has in-frame clones only and misses some. Altogether around 68,000 clones are present, approximately 84% being singletons, with the ten largest covering approximately 17%. The sequenced material came from peripheral blood. These receptors all come from a man in his forties with COVID-19, enrolled during active disease.

The chain is built from TRBV7-2 and TRBJ2-5, with D uncertain. CDR1 is SGHTA, CDR2 FQGNSA, per germline. The CDR3 loop spans 14 amino acids. Trimming took 1 base from V and 2 from J, leaving 8 bases between them. The CDR3 spells CASSLDGRQETQYF. In DNA, the CDR3 is TGTGCCAGCAGCTTAGATGGCCGTCAAGAGACCCAGTACTTC.

This chain connects TRBV30 to TRBJ2-7; D is undetermined. Trimming cost V 1 base and J 2 bases, with 3 bases left between them. Germline lookup yields CDR1 GTSNPN and CDR2 SVGIG (reference sequence). The CDR3 covers 11 residues. CDR3 bases: TGTGCCTGGAGTGGTACCTACGAGCAGTACTTC. This gives the protein CAWSGTYEQYF.

The chain joins TRBV18 to TRBJ1-2; D perhaps matches TRBD1 (5 bases). CDR1 and CDR2 from the germline V gene are KGHSH and LQKENI. CDR3 size: 13 residues. Trimming pared 6 bases from V and 4 bases from J, leaving 12 bases between. In DNA, the CDR3 is TGTGCCAGCTCCCCAGGGAGCCCCTATGGCTACACCTTC. Protein sequence: CASSPGSPYGYTF.

This clone was observed a single time. The J gene is TRBJ2-5, the V gene TRBV2; D is possibly TRBD2 (5 bases). The CDR3 is 15 amino acids. The germline V gene has CDR1 SNHLY and CDR2 FYNNEI. Trimming left V 4 bases short and J 1 base short, with 13 bases between. CDR3 loop: CASSGDSAIQETQYF. The CDR3, as DNA: TGTGCCAGCAGTGGCGATAGCGCTATCCAAGAGACCCAGTACTTC.

J is TRBJ1-3 and V is TRBV19; 7 bases fit TRBD1. With 6 bases clipped from V and 5 bases from J, the junction kept 7 bases outside the gene matches. Per germline, CDR1 LNHDA and CDR2 SQIVND (reference sequence). CDR3 size: 14 residues. The CDR3 DNA reads as TGTGCCAGTAGCCAACAGGGGATACGAAACACCATATATTTT. As protein: CASSQQGIRNTIYF.

The chain combines TRBV14 with TRBJ2-1; D not certain. Looked up from germline, CDR1 is SGHDN and CDR2 is FVKESK. This CDR3 spans 11 amino acids. Trimming left V 1 base short and J 16 bases short, with 11 bases between. The CDR3 DNA follows: TGTGCCAGCAGCCAAGCTCCTACTGCCTTCTTC. Its protein is CASSQAPTAFF.

The sample holds a few counts of this clone. The chain employs TRBV6-5 and TRBJ2-7, with D possibly being TRBD2 (6 bases). The CDR3 length is 16 residues. V lost 0 bases to trimming and J lost 7 bases, with 19 bases between them. In germline, CDR1 is MNHEY, CDR2 SVGAGI. The CDR3 DNA reads as TGTGCCAGCAGTTACTCGGGGGGAACCTCCCGGGAAGAGCAGTACTTC. As protein: CASSYSGGTSREEQYF.

The V call is TRBV3-1 (or the pseudogene TRBV3-2), the J call TRBJ2-5; the D gene is possibly TRBD2 (6 bases). The CDR3 has 12 residues. V was shortened by 6 bases and J by 4 bases, with 9 bases between the two germline ends. Germline CDR1 and CDR2: LGHDT and YNNKEL (reference sequence). CDR3 loop: CASSYGRETQYF. The CDR3 DNA is TGTGCCAGCAGTTACGGGAGAGAGACCCAGTACTTC.

This clone came up a few times. The chain carries TRBV4-1 and TRBJ1-6, with TRBD1 as a possible D gene (6 bases). Germline V gene lookup returns CDR1 MGHRA and CDR2 YSYEKL. Trimming took off 3 bases at V and 3 bases at J, with 15 bases between the two ends. The CDR3 has 17 amino acids. The CDR3 DNA reads TGCGCCAGCAGCCAGGTTACGTTGGACAGCTATAATTCACCCCTCCACTTT. Translation gives CASSQVTLDSYNSPLHF.

This chain connects TRBV18 to TRBJ2-5, with D perhaps TRBD1 (5 bases). This CDR3 has 13 residues. In germline, CDR1 is KGHSH, CDR2 LQKENI. The germline V and J ends were trimmed by 5 bases and 0 bases, with 7 bases remaining between them. The CDR3 DNA reads as TGTGCCAGCTCAACAGGTAACCAAGAGACCCAGTACTTC. Translated, it gives CASSTGNQETQYF. Complete variable domain (other parts from reference TRBV18 and TRBJ2-5): NAGVMQNPRHLVRRRGQEARLRCSPMKGHSHVYWYRQLPEEGLKFMVYLQKENIIDESGMPKERFSAEFPKEGPSILRIQQVVRGDSAAYFCASSTGNQETQYFGPGTRLLVL.

The rearrangement links TRBV5-1 to TRBJ2-5; the match to TRBD2 covers 10 bases. The CDR3 is 15 amino acids. Losses at the gene ends were 1 base for V and 0 bases for J; bases not matched to a gene: 0. Germline CDR1 SGHRS, CDR2 YFSETQ. The CDR3 DNA sequence: TGCGCCAGCAGCTTGCTAGCGGGGGACCAAGAGACCCAGTACTTC. Its protein product is CASSLLAGDQETQYF.

The genes are TRBV3-1 (or the pseudogene TRBV3-2) and TRBJ2-7, with D possibly TRBD1 on 6 matching bases. Between the trimmed V and J ends, which lost 4 bases and 4 bases, there was a span of 14 bases. This CDR3 is 14 amino acids long. Germline lookup yields CDR1 LGHDT and CDR2 YNNKEL (reference sequence). CDR3 loop: CASSLNHRVYEQYF. In DNA, the CDR3 is TGTGCCAGCAGCCTGAATCACAGGGTTTACGAGCAGTACTTC.

J is TRBJ2-5 and V is TRBV5-1; a possible D gene is TRBD1 (6 bases). This CDR3 contains 20 residues. Germline-derived CDR1 and CDR2 are SGHRS and YFSETQ. V gave up 5 bases and J gave up 4 bases, with 33 bases separating them. The CDR3 protein is CASSLDTHRGRGRGGETQYF. CDR3 nucleotide sequence: TGCGCCAGCAGTTTAGACACCCACCGCGGCAGGGGTAGAGGAGGAGAGACCCAGTACTTC.

The chain couples TRBV5-1 to TRBJ2-1; tentatively, D is TRBD2 (5 bases). Between the trimmed V and J ends, which lost 4 bases and 8 bases, there was a span of 16 bases. Germline CDR1 and CDR2: SGHRS and YFSETQ. The CDR3 covers 14 residues. The CDR3 loop reads CASSPRLSNHEQFF. The DNA for the CDR3 is TGCGCCAGCAGCCCCCGACTATCTAACCATGAGCAGTTCTTC. Variable domain in full (rest from reference TRBV5-1 and TRBJ2-1): KAGVTQTPRYLIKTRGQQVTLSCSPISGHRSVSWYQQTPGQGLQFLFEYFSETQRNKGNFPGRFSGRQFSNSRSEMNVSTLELGDSALYLCASSPRLSNHEQFFGPGTRLTVL.

CDR3 nucleotide sequence: TGCAGCGTTGAAGGGCAGGGGGCGATTAATGAGCAGTTCTTC. Translating gives CSVEGQGAINEQFF. The chain recombines TRBV29-1 with TRBJ2-1; 8 bases are shared with TRBD1. The length of the CDR3 is 14 residues. Germline assignment: CDR1 SQVTM and CDR2 ANQGSEA. V lost 1 base, J lost 7 bases, and 6 bases stayed unmatched.

This chain uses TRBV4-1 with TRBJ2-7; D is perhaps TRBD2 (6 bases). This CDR3 has 13 residues. Germline CDR1 MGHRA, CDR2 YSYEKL. Trimming removed 1 base at V and 6 bases at J, with 10 bases between. The CDR3 sequence is CASSQVGGVEQYF. The CDR3 bases are TGCGCCAGCAGCCAAGTGGGAGGCGTCGAGCAGTACTTC.

This sequence joins TRBV5-4 and TRBJ2-5, with D perhaps TRBD1 (6 bases). The CDR3 loop spans 14 amino acids. CDR1 and CDR2 from the germline V gene are SGHNT and YYREEE (reference sequence). Deletions cut 2 bases from V and 4 bases from J, with 12 bases between. The CDR3 nucleotides read TGTGCCAGCAGCTTCCGACAGGCCGGAGAGACCCAGTACTTC. It is translated as CASSFRQAGETQYF.

V usage is TRBV19 and J usage is TRBJ2-7; TRBD1 matches at 11 bases. CDR1 and CDR2 (germline): LNHDA, SQIVND (reference sequence). The CDR3 runs to 15 residues. V lost 5 bases to trimming and J lost 4 bases; unmatched junction nucleotides: 7. The CDR3 region is CASSEGQGAHYEQYF. The CDR3, as DNA: TGTGCCAGTAGTGAAGGACAGGGGGCTCATTACGAGCAGTACTTC.

The rearrangement uses TRBV10-3 and TRBJ2-3; TRBD2 matches at 11 bases. With V trimmed by 0 bases and J by 6 bases, 11 bases remained unmatched. The CDR3 is 18 residues long. Per germline, CDR1 ENHRY and CDR2 SYGVKD. Written as DNA, the CDR3 is TGTGCCATCAGTGAGTCGCAGCTAGCGGGGGGAGCCACCGATACGCAGTATTTT. Its translation is CAISESQLAGGATDTQYF.

V gene TRBV19 combines with J gene TRBJ1-4; the D gene is possibly TRBD1 (6 bases). Germline CDR1 LNHDA, CDR2 SQIVND (reference sequence). V dropped 7 bases and J dropped 2 bases, with 11 bases sitting between them. This CDR3 spans 14 amino acids. The CDR3 is CASNTGKTNEKLFF. The DNA for the CDR3 is TGTGCCAGTAACACAGGGAAGACTAATGAAAAACTGTTTTTT.

The sample holds a few counts of this clone. The CDR3 DNA reads TGTGCCAGCAGTGAGAGCGGGGGGCTTGTGACCCAGTACTTC. Amino acid sequence: CASSESGGLVTQYF. This chain joins TRBV6-1 and TRBJ2-5, with 9 bases lining up with TRBD2. The V gene end was trimmed by 3 bases and the J gene end by 7 bases; junction bases not matched to a gene: 6. This CDR3 spans 14 amino acids. CDR1 is MNHNS and CDR2 is SASEGT in the germline V gene.

The chain is built from TRBV25-1 and TRBJ1-5, with D uncertain. Deletions cut 8 bases from V and 3 bases from J, with 14 bases between. The CDR3 loop spans 14 amino acids. Germline V gene data show CDR1 as MGHDK and CDR2 as SYGVNS. The CDR3 loop reads CASSRGNSNQPQHF. Written as DNA, the CDR3 is TGTGCCAGCTCCCGGGGTAATTCCAATCAGCCCCAGCATTTT. Variable domain in full (rest from reference TRBV25-1 and TRBJ1-5): EADIYQTPRYLVIGTGKKITLECSQTMGHDKMYWYQQDPGMELHLIHYSYGVNSTEKGDLSSESTVSRIRTEHFPLTLESARPSHTSQYLCASSRGNSNQPQHFGDGTRLSIL.

The genes are TRBV5-4 and TRBJ2-5; D is possibly TRBD1 (6 bases). The CDR3 covers 14 residues. Trimming pared 3 bases from V and 3 bases from J, leaving 12 bases between. From germline, CDR1 is SGHNT and CDR2 YYREEE (reference sequence). The CDR3: CASSSKTGKETQYF. DNA of the CDR3: TGTGCCAGCAGCTCAAAGACAGGAAAAGAGACCCAGTACTTC.

The J gene is TRBJ2-3, the V gene TRBV5-4, with D perhaps matching TRBD2 (6 bases). Germline V lookup: CDR1 SGHNT, CDR2 YYREEE (reference sequence). The CDR3 sequence is 14 residues long. V lost 5 bases and J lost 2, with 12 bases in between. DNA of the CDR3: TGTGCCAGCAGAGGGACTCAACTCACAGATACGCAGTATTTT. This gives the protein CASRGTQLTDTQYF.

This rearrangement joins TRBV7-9 to TRBJ1-4; a possible D gene is TRBD1 (6 bases). Germline CDR1 reads SEHNR; CDR2 reads FQNEAQ (reference sequence). V was cut by 0 bases and J by 7 bases, with 18 bases left in between. This CDR3 has 17 amino acids. The CDR3 region has the DNA TGTGCCAGCAGCTTAGCGCGGGGGGCAGGGCTGAGTGAAAAACTGTTTTTT. Its translation is CASSLARGAGLSEKLFF.

The J gene is TRBJ2-2, the V gene TRBV20-1, with 13 bases matching TRBD2. In germline, CDR1 is DFQATT, CDR2 SNEGSKA (reference sequence). CDR3 length: 16 residues. Trimming removed 3 bases from V and 3 bases from J; junction bases left unmatched: 4. The CDR3 DNA is TGCAGTGCTAGTCAGGGACTAGCGGGGTACACCGGGGAGCTGTTTTTT. Its translation is CSASQGLAGYTGELFF.

CDR3 coding DNA: TGTGCCAGCAGTTTGACGGAGGTCGGAAACACCATATATTTT. Translation gives CASSLTEVGNTIYF. The J gene is TRBJ1-3, the V gene TRBV28; no definite D call. Germline V CDR1 and CDR2: MDHEN, SYDVKM. The CDR3 totals 14 residues. Trimming took 3 bases from V and 4 from J, leaving 10 bases between them.

This chain uses TRBV3-1 (or the pseudogene TRBV3-2) with TRBJ2-2; D is possibly TRBD1 (6 bases). Looked up from germline, CDR1 is LGHDT and CDR2 is YNNKEL (reference sequence). V lost 4 bases to trimming and J lost 0 bases, with 9 bases between them. The CDR3 consists of 15 residues. Here the CDR3 reads CASSRRTANTGELFF. The CDR3 DNA reads as TGTGCCAGCAGCCGTAGGACAGCGAACACCGGGGAGCTGTTTTTT.